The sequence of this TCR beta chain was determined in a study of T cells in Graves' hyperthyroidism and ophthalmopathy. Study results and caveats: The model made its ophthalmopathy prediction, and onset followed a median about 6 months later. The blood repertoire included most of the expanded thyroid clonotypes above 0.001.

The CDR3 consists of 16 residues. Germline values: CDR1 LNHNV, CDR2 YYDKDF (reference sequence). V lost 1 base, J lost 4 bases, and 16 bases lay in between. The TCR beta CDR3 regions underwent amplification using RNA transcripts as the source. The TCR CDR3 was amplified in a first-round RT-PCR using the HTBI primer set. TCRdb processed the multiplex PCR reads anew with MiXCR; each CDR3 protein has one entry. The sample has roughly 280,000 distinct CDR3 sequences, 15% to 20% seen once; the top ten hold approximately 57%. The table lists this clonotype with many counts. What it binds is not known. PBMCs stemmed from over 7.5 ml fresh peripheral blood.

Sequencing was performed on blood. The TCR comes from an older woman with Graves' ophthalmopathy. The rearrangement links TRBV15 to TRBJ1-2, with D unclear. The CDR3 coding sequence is TGTGCCACCAGCAGAGGCGGCCTCACCGGCCCCTATGGCTACACCTTC. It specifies CATSRGGLTGPYGYTF.